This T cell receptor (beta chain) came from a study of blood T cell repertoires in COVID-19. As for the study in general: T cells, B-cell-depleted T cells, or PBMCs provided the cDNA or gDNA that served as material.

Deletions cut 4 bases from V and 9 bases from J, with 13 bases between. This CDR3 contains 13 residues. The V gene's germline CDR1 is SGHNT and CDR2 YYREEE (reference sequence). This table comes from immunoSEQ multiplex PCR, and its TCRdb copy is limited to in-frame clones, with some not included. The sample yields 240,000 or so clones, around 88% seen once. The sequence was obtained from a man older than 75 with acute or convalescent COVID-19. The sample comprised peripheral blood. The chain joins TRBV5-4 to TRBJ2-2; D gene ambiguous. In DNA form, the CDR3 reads TGTGCCAGCAGCCCGGAACTAAACCGGGAGCTGTTTTTT. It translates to CASSPELNRELFF.